This TCR beta chain was identified in a study of blood T cell repertoires in COVID-19. Sequencing used immunoSEQ multiplex PCR; TCRdb keeps in-frame clones, though not all of them. Here the sample spans 250,000 or so clones, 80% to 90% being singletons. This CDR3 region has 17 residues. In germline, CDR1 is LNHDA, CDR2 SQIVND (reference sequence). The V segment lost 5 bases and the J segment 2 bases; nucleotides outside the gene matches: 7. Sequencing used peripheral blood. The chain employs TRBV19 and TRBJ2-6; 9 nucleotides match TRBD1. The clonotype comes from a man aged 50 or older with acute or convalescent COVID-19. This CDR3 is CASSPGQGSPGANVLTF. CDR3 nucleotide sequence: TGTGCCAGTAGTCCGGGACAGGGATCTCCTGGGGCCAACGTCCTGACTTTC.